This T cell receptor beta chain was recovered during a study of beta chain features in type 1 diabetes. Turning to the study itself: The number of sorted cells examined across all samples was around 98 million.

A sort by CD45RO/CCR7/CD25/CD127/CD95/CD27 yielded CD4+ naive, central memory, regulatory and stem cell-like memory cells. cDNA synthesis used the whole RNA isolate, giving expressed TCRB sequences. Data came from immunoSEQ multiplex PCR; TCRdb stores just in-frame clones and leaves some out. The table shows 160,000 or so clones, with around 8% occurring only once. Concerning this clone itself: Its cognate antigen is unknown.

Study-wide results and caveats: Among patients with Type 1 diabetes, TCRB CDR3s were moderately but significantly shorter in every one of the four CD4+ subsets. The naive, central memory and Treg TCRB repertoires of patients appeared to be more similar to one another than those of healthy donors. PCR may have favored shorter templates equally in patients and controls.

This CDR3 is built from 12 residues. V gave up 4 bases and J gave up 10 bases, with 14 bases separating them. Germline CDR1 SGHTA, CDR2 FQGNSA. The genes are TRBV7-2 and TRBJ2-7, with D tentatively TRBD2 (6 bases). The specimen sequenced was central memory CD4+ T cells from blood. This TCR derives from a woman aged 18-29 years with type 1 diabetes. CDR3: CASSSFARDQYF. CDR3 nucleotide sequence: TGTGCCAGCAGCTCCTTCGCGCGGGATCAGTACTTC.